Listed here is a single T cell receptor (beta chain). Primers for the PCR totalled 60 Vbeta and 13 Jbeta. The repertoire was sequenced with immunoSEQ multiplex PCR; TCRdb's copy has only in-frame clones and lacks some. The sample comprises about 200,000 clones, about three quarters of which are singletons, and around 2% rests with the top ten. Deletions cut 8 bases from V and 0 bases from J, with 13 bases between. This CDR3 comprises 15 residues. Germline V gives CDR1 SGHDN, CDR2 FVKESK. The sample comes from a study of cytomegalovirus exposure and HLA in healthy donors. The material sequenced was PBMCs. This receptor was taken from a man aged 18 to 29 in good health and CMV-seronegative. This rearrangement joins TRBV14 to TRBJ2-2; tentatively, D is TRBD2 (5 bases). CDR3 loop: CASSRGRANTGELFF. CDR3 nucleotide sequence: TGTGCCAGCTCCCGGGGAAGGGCGAACACCGGGGAGCTGTTTTTT.